This T cell receptor beta chain was recorded in a study of blood T cell repertoires in COVID-19. Background on the study: Samples taken during acute and convalescent COVID-19 were collected in the United States, Italy and Spain. Sources were T cells, B-cell-depleted T cells, or PBMCs; the material itself was cDNA or gDNA.

In the study's own analysis: Counts of nucleated cells, estimated from reference gene primer amplification, were obtained. Assay used: immunoSEQ multiplex PCR; TCRdb lists only in-frame clones, some missing. Clone size and V and J calls were adopted from that table, with D and trimming inferred from the DNA. This repertoire shows 200,000 or so clones, about 90% found once; its top ten account for roughly 2.6%. Trimming removed 8 bases from V and 2 bases from J, with 12 bases in between. CDR3 length: 13 residues. The rearrangement uses TRBV12-3 or TRBV12-4 and TRBJ1-2; no clear D. The sequenced sample was peripheral blood. The sequence came from a woman between 55 and 75 years old with acute or convalescent COVID-19. CDR3 sequence: CASAHNPNYGYTF. The CDR3 nucleotides read TGTGCCAGCGCCCACAACCCCAACTATGGCTACACCTTC.